The source of this T cell receptor beta chain is a study of radiotherapy plus CTLA-4 blockade in lung cancer. As regards this clone: This sample also contains other DNA sequences that code for the same CDR3.

Germline CDR1 and CDR2: SGHNT and YENEEA. V shed 2 bases and J 7 bases; nucleotides not matched to a gene: 11. The CDR3 runs 16 residues. The assay was immunoSEQ multiplex PCR, and TCRdb's table has in-frame clones only and misses some. Altogether about 27,000 clones are present, about three quarters being singletons, with the ten largest covering about 3.5%. V and J are TRBV11-3 and TRBJ2-7; 10 nucleotides line up with TRBD2. This clonotype was obtained from a human donor with non-small cell lung cancer who had stable disease on radiotherapy plus ipilimumab. The material was peripheral blood, obtained from a patient treated with radiotherapy plus ipilimumab. CDR3 DNA sequence: TGTGCCAGCAGCTTATCTAGCGGGAGCTTAATCTATGAGCAGTACTTC. Translating gives CASSLSSGSLIYEQYF.